These 27 T cell receptor beta chains originate from one sample sequenced in a study of blood T cell repertoires in COVID-19. Sequencing was performed with immunoSEQ multiplex PCR; in TCRdb, only in-frame clones are kept and a portion is missing. The repertoire holds 95,000 to 150,000 clones, with around nine tenths as singletons. Sample: peripheral blood. These receptors all stem from a woman between 45 and 60 years old with acute or convalescent COVID-19.

This chain uses TRBV11-2 with TRBJ2-5, with D possibly being TRBD2 (6 bases). The CDR3 contains 14 residues. Germline CDR1 and CDR2: SGHAT and FQNNGV. The V and J ends lost 4 bases and 3 bases respectively, with 12 bases between them. The DNA for the CDR3 is TGTGCCAGCAGCTCGGGGGTTGCGGAAGAGACCCAGTACTTC. Amino acids: CASSSGVAEETQYF.

The gene calls are TRBV4-1 and TRBJ1-1; 7 nucleotides align to TRBD1. CDR1 and CDR2 from the germline V gene are MGHRA and YSYEKL. The CDR3 runs to 12 residues. J gave up 5 bases and V 3 bases, and 0 bases lay outside the gene matches. CDR3 nucleotides: TGCGCCAGCAGCCAGACAGGGACTGAAGCTTTCTTT. Protein product: CASSQTGTEAFF.

The rearrangement uses TRBV7-9 and TRBJ2-3, with TRBD1 as a possible D gene (6 bases). The CDR3 has 16 amino acids. Per germline, CDR1 SEHNR and CDR2 FQNEAQ (reference sequence). Between the trimmed V and J ends, which lost 1 base and 0 bases, there was a span of 11 bases. This CDR3 reads CASSLDWDTSTDTQYF. The CDR3 coding sequence is TGTGCCAGCAGCTTAGATTGGGACACAAGCACAGATACGCAGTATTTT. Filled out from reference TRBV7-9 and TRBJ2-3, the complete variable domain reads DTGVSQNPRHKITKRGQNVTFRCDPISEHNRLYWYRQTLGQGPEFLTYFQNEAQLEKSRLLSDRFSAERPKGSFSTLEIQRTEQGDSAMYLCASSLDWDTSTDTQYFGPGTRLTVL.

The V and J genes are TRBV4-3 and TRBJ2-1, with a tentative D call TRBD1 (5 bases). Germline V gene sequence: CDR1 LGHNA, CDR2 YSLEER. V was cut by 2 bases and J by 1 base, with 9 bases left in between. This CDR3 has 15 residues. CDR3 residues: CASSQTGTSYNEQFF. The DNA for the CDR3 is TGCGCCAGCAGCCAAACAGGTACTTCCTACAATGAGCAGTTCTTC.

The chain joins TRBV7-3 to TRBJ1-6, with a possible D match to TRBD1 (5 bases). Germline lookup yields CDR1 SGHTA and CDR2 FQGTGA. The CDR3 consists of 14 residues. Trimming shortened V by 5 bases and J by 10 bases, and 15 bases separated the two germline ends. CDR3 residues: CASSPGGVGSPLHF. The CDR3 DNA sequence: TGTGCCAGCAGCCCCGGGGGGGTAGGCTCACCCCTCCACTTT.

The chain carries TRBV6-2 or TRBV6-3 and TRBJ2-7; maybe TRBD1 (6 bases). The V and J ends lost 2 bases and 5 bases respectively, with 13 bases between them. The germline V gene has CDR1 MNHEY and CDR2 SVGEGT. The CDR3 sequence is 14 residues long. The DNA of the CDR3 is TGTGCCAGCAGTTACGGGGGCAGGGGCAACGAGCAGTACTTC. Amino acids: CASSYGGRGNEQYF.

This rearrangement joins TRBV15 to TRBJ1-3; D gene unclear. The CDR3 contains 17 residues. Trimming removed 0 bases at V and 0 bases at J, with 12 bases between. The V gene's germline CDR1 is LNHNV and CDR2 YYDKDF (reference sequence). CDR3 nucleotide sequence: TGTGCCACCAGCAGAGATTCGTACGGGAGCTCTGGAAACACCATATATTTT. This codes for CATSRDSYGSSGNTIYF.

The chain joins TRBV7-8 to TRBJ1-2; tentative D call: TRBD1 (6 bases). V lost 4 bases and J 0 bases, leaving 12 bases between the germline ends. This CDR3 is 15 amino acids long. CDR1 is SGHVS, CDR2 FQNEAQ, per germline. The CDR3 is CASSSRQVPNYGYTF. In nucleotides, the CDR3 is TGTGCCAGCAGCTCACGACAGGTTCCTAACTATGGCTACACCTTC. The complete variable domain, with remaining parts taken from reference TRBV7-8 and TRBJ1-2, reads GAGVSQSPRYKVAKRGQDVALRCDPISGHVSLFWYQQALGQGPEFLTYFQNEAQLDKSGLPSDRFFAERPEGSVSTLKIQRTQQEDSAVYLCASSSRQVPNYGYTFGSGTRLTVV.

This chain joins TRBV6-2 or TRBV6-3 and TRBJ2-5, with 10 bases identical to TRBD2. J was trimmed by 5 bases and V by 5 bases; bases with no gene match: 8. Germline assignment: CDR1 MNHEY and CDR2 SVGEGT. The CDR3 has 15 amino acids. CDR3 in DNA: TGTGCCAGCAGTCCAACGGGACTAGCGTTCGAGACCCAGTACTTC. Translation: CASSPTGLAFETQYF.

J is TRBJ1-3 and V is TRBV7-9, with no clear D. The CDR3 runs to 17 residues. The germline CDR1 and CDR2 sequences are SEHNR and FQNEAQ (reference sequence). The V and J ends lost 0 bases and 0 bases respectively, with 12 bases between them. The CDR3 DNA reads TGTGCCAGCAGCTTAGCACCTTCACTCGACTCTGGAAACACCATATATTTT. This gives the protein CASSLAPSLDSGNTIYF.

The rearrangement joins TRBV3-1 (or the pseudogene TRBV3-2) to TRBJ1-4; TRBD1 is a possible D gene (6 bases). CDR3 size: 15 residues. Trimming took off 0 bases at V and 5 bases at J, with 10 bases between the two ends. Germline values: CDR1 LGHDT, CDR2 YNNKEL (reference sequence). This chain's CDR3 is CASSQEGQGNEKLFF. The DNA of the CDR3 is TGTGCCAGCAGCCAAGAGGGGCAGGGGAATGAAAAACTGTTTTTT.

A single count supports this clone. The V and J genes are TRBV19 and TRBJ2-1; D is possibly TRBD1 (5 bases). The V end lost 6 bases, the J end lost 5 bases, and 8 bases lay between the germline ends. The CDR3 runs 12 residues. Germline V lookup: CDR1 LNHDA, CDR2 SQIVND (reference sequence). The CDR3 sequence: CASRLGHNEQFF. The CDR3 region has the DNA TGTGCCAGTAGACTGGGGCACAATGAGCAGTTCTTC. Full variable domain (missing parts from reference TRBV19 and TRBJ2-1): DGGITQSPKYLFRKEGQNVTLSCEQNLNHDAMYWYRQDPGQGLRLIYYSQIVNDFQKGDIAEGYSVSREKKESFPLTVTSAQKNPTAFYLCASRLGHNEQFFGPGTRLTVL.

J is TRBJ2-7 and V is TRBV27; TRBD1 matches at 7 bases. CDR1 and CDR2 (germline): MNHEY, SMNVEV (reference sequence). CDR3 length: 15 residues. V lost 4 bases and J lost 2; bases outside the gene matches: 8. CDR3: CASSSTRDRPYEQYF. CDR3 in DNA: TGTGCCAGCAGTTCCACCCGGGACAGACCCTACGAGCAGTACTTC.

The V gene is TRBV12-5, the J gene TRBJ2-3; TRBD2 matches 10 bases. Germline trimming cut 9 bases from V and 5 bases from J; bases unmatched to any gene: 14. The germline V gene has CDR1 LGHNT and CDR2 FRNRAP. CDR3 size: 16 residues. The CDR3 loop reads CASGRPGLAFLDTQYF. The CDR3 region has the DNA TGTGCTAGCGGCCGTCCGGGACTAGCGTTCCTAGATACGCAGTATTTT. Using reference TRBV12-5 and TRBJ2-3 for the parts outside the CDR3, the full variable domain is DARVTQTPRHKVTEMGQEVTMRCQPILGHNTVFWYRQTMMQGLELLAYFRNRAPLDDSGMPKDRFSAEMPDATLATLKIQPSEPRDSAVYFCASGRPGLAFLDTQYFGPGTRLTVL.

The chain couples TRBV7-2 to TRBJ1-5; a weak D match, TRBD1 (5 bases). Germline values: CDR1 SGHTA, CDR2 FQGNSA. This CDR3 has 15 residues. Trimming stripped 5 bases from V and 7 bases from J, with 18 bases between. CDR3 coding DNA: TGTGCCAGCAGCGAAAGGGGTCGGGGGGACCAGCCCCAGCATTTT. Its protein is CASSERGRGDQPQHF. Looking up the rest from reference TRBV7-2 and TRBJ1-5 gives the full variable domain: GAGVSQSPSNKVTEKGKDVELRCDPISGHTALYWYRQSLGQGLEFLIYFQGNSAPDKSGLPSDRFSAERTGGSVSTLTIQRTQQEDSAVYLCASSERGRGDQPQHFGDGTRLSIL.

V and J are TRBV5-1 and TRBJ2-5; 10 bases match TRBD1. With V trimmed by 3 bases and J by 4 bases, 6 bases remained unmatched. The germline CDR1 and CDR2 sequences are SGHRS and YFSETQ. The CDR3 sequence is 15 residues long. CDR3 region: CASSSTGGRLETQYF. The CDR3, as DNA: TGCGCCAGCAGCTCGACAGGGGGCAGGCTAGAGACCCAGTACTTC. Full variable domain (rest looked up from reference TRBV5-1 and TRBJ2-5): KAGVTQTPRYLIKTRGQQVTLSCSPISGHRSVSWYQQTPGQGLQFLFEYFSETQRNKGNFPGRFSGRQFSNSRSEMNVSTLELGDSALYLCASSSTGGRLETQYFGPGTRLLVL.

This clone appeared once. This chain joins TRBV2 and TRBJ2-2, with D possibly being TRBD2 (6 bases). Looked up from germline, CDR1 is SNHLY and CDR2 is FYNNEI. The CDR3 consists of 14 residues. V was cut by 4 bases and J by 5 bases, with 11 bases left in between. The DNA of the CDR3 is TGTGCCAGCAGTGTATTTCGGGGGACCGGGGAGCTGTTTTTT. Its protein product is CASSVFRGTGELFF. The variable domain in full, with the rest retrieved from reference TRBV2 and TRBJ2-2, is EPEVTQTPSHQVTQMGQEVILRCVPISNHLYFYWYRQILGQKVEFLVSFYNNEISEKSEIFDDQFSVERPDGSNFTLKIRSTKLEDSAMYFCASSVFRGTGELFFGEGSRLTVL.

The rearrangement joins TRBV30 to TRBJ1-5; D is possibly TRBD1 (6 bases). CDR1 is GTSNPN, CDR2 SVGIG, per germline (reference sequence). The CDR3 runs 13 residues. Trimming left V 5 bases short and J 4 bases short, with 12 bases between. DNA of the CDR3: TGTGCCTGGGGGACTACAGGGAATCAGCCCCAGCATTTT. Protein product: CAWGTTGNQPQHF.

V is TRBV7-6 and J is TRBJ2-3, with 9 nucleotides matching TRBD1. CDR3 length equals 14 residues. Germline CDR1 SGHVS, CDR2 FNYEAQ. The J segment lost 6 bases and the V segment lost 5 bases, leaving 6 bases of the junction unmatched. This CDR3 reads CASSPGQGWDTQYF. The CDR3 DNA follows: TGTGCCAGCAGCCCCGGACAGGGGTGGGATACGCAGTATTTT.

The sample holds many counts of this clone. This chain links TRBV6-2 or TRBV6-3 with TRBJ1-1, with unresolved D. V gave up 7 bases and J gave up 4 bases, with 19 bases separating them. The CDR3 consists of 15 residues. The V gene's germline CDR1 is MNHEY and CDR2 SVGEGT. CDR3 in DNA: TGTGCCAGCACCCCTCGAATGGCCTGGAGCACTGAAGCTTTCTTT. It specifies CASTPRMAWSTEAFF.

The CDR3 nucleotides are TGTGCCATCAGTGACATGGTAAGAGGTACTGAAGCTTTCTTT. This codes for CAISDMVRGTEAFF. The V and J genes are TRBV10-3 and TRBJ1-1; D call uncertain. CDR3 length: 14 amino acids. With 3 bases removed from V and 5 bases from J, the gap between germline ends came to 13 bases. Germline V CDR1 and CDR2: ENHRY, SYGVKD.

The chain uses TRBV6-5 and TRBJ1-5; tentatively, D is TRBD1 (6 bases). Germline V gene data show CDR1 as MNHEY and CDR2 as SVGAGI. This CDR3 comprises 15 residues. V was pared by 0 bases and J by 6 bases, with 12 bases between. The chain's CDR3 is CASSYSIQGGQPQHF. In nucleotides, the CDR3 is TGTGCCAGCAGTTACTCGATACAGGGCGGTCAGCCCCAGCATTTT.

The chain couples TRBV7-2 to TRBJ2-7; D may be TRBD2 (7 bases). CDR1 is SGHTA, CDR2 FQGNSA, per germline. The CDR3 is made up of 13 amino acids. V shed 0 bases and J shed 7 bases, with 10 bases lying between them. In DNA, the CDR3 is TGTGCCAGCAGCTTAGCGGGGGGGCTTGAGCAGTACTTC. It specifies CASSLAGGLEQYF.

The chain couples TRBV12-3 or TRBV12-4 to TRBJ1-5; D is undetermined. This CDR3 has 13 amino acids. V was cut by 3 bases and J by 6 bases, with 9 bases left in between. This CDR3 reads CASSLGSTQPQHF. For the CDR3, the DNA is TGTGCCAGCAGTTTGGGCAGTACTCAGCCCCAGCATTTT.

In regard to this clone: The sample has other DNA sequences that encode this CDR3 too. CDR3 sequence: CASSPDPGETQYF. In DNA, the CDR3 is TGTGCCAGTAGTCCTGACCCGGGAGAGACCCAGTACTTC. The rearrangement links TRBV19 to TRBJ2-5; D is unclear. The V and J ends lost 5 bases and 4 bases respectively, with 11 bases between them. Per germline, CDR1 LNHDA and CDR2 SQIVND (reference sequence). The CDR3 contains 13 residues.

The chain links TRBV7-3 to TRBJ2-1; TRBD2 agrees at 10 bases. J lost 6 bases, V lost 4 bases, and 6 bases had no gene match. Germline lookup yields CDR1 SGHTA and CDR2 FQGTGA. CDR3 size: 15 residues. The CDR3 bases are TGTGCCAGCAGCTCAAAACTAGCGGGACGCAATGAGCAGTTCTTC. It encodes CASSSKLAGRNEQFF. Full variable domain (missing parts from reference TRBV7-3 and TRBJ2-1): GAGVSQTPSNKVTEKGKYVELRCDPISGHTALYWYRQSLGQGPEFLIYFQGTGAADDSGLPNDRFFAVRPEGSVSTLKIQRTERGDSAVYLCASSSKLAGRNEQFFGPGTRLTVL.

The count of this clone is one. V is TRBV6-5 and J is TRBJ1-1; TRBD1 agrees at 7 bases. The CDR3 runs to 15 residues. The ends lost 1 base at V and 4 bases at J; junction bases unmatched: 6. Germline V gives CDR1 MNHEY, CDR2 SVGAGI. The CDR3 DNA reads as TGTGCCAGCAGTTACTACAACAGGGGAAGCACTGAAGCTTTCTTT. As protein: CASSYYNRGSTEAFF.